Shown below are 30 T cell receptor beta chains from a single sample sequenced in a study of blood T cells in healthy people across ages. The use of a sample-barcoded 5' primer and a J-beta primer mix characterized a second PCR of roughly 6 to 11 cycles. TCRdb redid the calling of the 5' RACE reads with MiXCR, one entry per CDR3 protein. The profile shows 540,000 or so distinct CDR3 sequences, under 55% of them singletons. Sequenced sample: blood. These receptors were collected from an elderly man in good health.

CDR3 loop: CASSLEIYGYTF. The CDR3 bases are TGTGCCAGCAGTCTGGAGATCTATGGCTACACCTTC. This sequence joins TRBV12-3 or TRBV12-4 and TRBJ1-2; no definite D call. CDR3 length: 12 amino acids. V gave up 5 bases and J gave up 4 bases, with 8 bases separating them.

Points on this clonotype: The germline gene is not matched at one end of the junction; a read error may be the cause. V and J are TRBV7-2 and TRBJ2-4, with no clear D. The J call may be in error: the DNA end matches TRBJ2-7 better. Germline loops: CDR1 SGHTA, CDR2 FQGNSA. The CDR3 runs to 13 residues. The CDR3 sequence is CASNLGPAYEQYF. The CDR3 coding sequence is TGTGCCAGCAACTTAGGGCCAGCCTACGAGCAGTACTTC.

Only a few counts were recorded for this clonotype. The V and J genes are TRBV9 and TRBJ1-4; 7 nucleotides agree with TRBD1. In germline, CDR1 is SGDLS, CDR2 YYNGEE. This CDR3 region has 14 residues. The V gene end was trimmed by 4 bases and the J gene end by 5 bases; junction bases not matched to a gene: 5. The chain's CDR3 is CASSKGQLNEKLFF. The CDR3 DNA reads as TGTGCCAGCAGCAAGGGACAGCTCAATGAAAAACTGTTTTTT.

CDR3 amino acids: CASSAGMGLAYNEQFF. Here the CDR3 DNA reads TGTGCCAGCAGCGCGGGGATGGGACTAGCCTACAATGAGCAGTTCTTC. The chain has TRBV7-9 and TRBJ2-1; TRBD2 matches at 8 bases. V was clipped by 5 bases and J by 2 bases; unmatched bases: 8. The germline CDR1 and CDR2 sequences are SEHNR and FQNEAQ (reference sequence). This CDR3 has 16 amino acids.

A note on this clonotype: Possible read error: a much larger clone is one base away. The J gene is TRBJ2-1, the V gene TRBV6-5; 8 bases are a match to TRBD2. Germline CDR1 is MNHEY and CDR2 is SVGAGI. The CDR3 covers 15 residues. CDR3 region: CASRLARYSYDEQFF. The CDR3 DNA reads TGTGCCAGCCGACTAGCGAGATACTCCTACGATGAGCAGTTCTTC.

This chain joins TRBV6-5 and TRBJ1-1; no definite D call. Germline CDR1 MNHEY, CDR2 SVGAGI. The CDR3 is 17 amino acids. The V end lost 0 bases, the J end lost 0 bases, and 14 bases lay between the germline ends. The CDR3 bases are TGTGCCAGCAGTTACTCGAGAGGGAGTCGGATGAACACTGAAGCTTTCTTT. It specifies CASSYSRGSRMNTEAFF.

In this sample, this clonotype turned up a few times. The CDR3 nucleotides are TGTGCCAGCAGTCAACCCGTTACAGGGTTTGCCTTAGATACGCAGTATTTT. Encoded protein: CASSQPVTGFALDTQYF. The chain has TRBV28 and TRBJ2-3, with D maybe TRBD1 (6 bases). Trimming left V 5 bases short and J 5 bases short, with 23 bases between. The germline CDR1 and CDR2 sequences are MDHEN and SYDVKM. The CDR3 is 17 amino acids.

This clonotype was detected only a few times. V usage is TRBV28 and J usage is TRBJ2-7; D is possibly TRBD1 (5 bases). This CDR3 region has 13 residues. With 9 bases removed from V and 3 bases from J, the gap between germline ends came to 15 bases. Germline lookup yields CDR1 MDHEN and CDR2 SYDVKM. CDR3 region: CASYRDSFYEQYF. The CDR3 coding sequence is TGTGCCAGTTACCGCGACAGCTTCTACGAGCAGTACTTC. The full variable domain, with the rest looked up from reference TRBV28 and TRBJ2-7, is DVKVTQSSRYLVKRTGEKVFLECVQDMDHENMFWYRQDPGLGLRLIYFSYDVKMKEKGDIPEGYSVSREKKERFSLILESASTNQTSMYLCASYRDSFYEQYFGPGTRLTVT.

The DNA for the CDR3 is TGTGCCAGCAGCTTACAGGGGGCTTGGGCACCCCTCCACTTT. This encodes CASSLQGAWAPLHF. The rearrangement uses TRBV7-9 and TRBJ1-6; 8 positions match TRBD1. This CDR3 comprises 14 residues. From germline, CDR1 is SEHNR and CDR2 FQNEAQ (reference sequence). Trimming at V came to 2 bases and at J to 11 bases, leaving 5 bases not matched to a gene.

This clonotype was seen many times. The chain joins TRBV7-9 to TRBJ2-7; D call uncertain. The length of the CDR3 is 14 residues. Germline lookup yields CDR1 SEHNR and CDR2 FQNEAQ (reference sequence). The V gene lost 2 bases and the J gene lost 7 bases, with 15 bases spanning the gap. The CDR3 protein is CASSLNSGIGEQYF. As DNA, the CDR3 is TGTGCCAGCAGCTTAAATTCAGGTATCGGAGAGCAGTACTTC.

This chain uses TRBV5-1 with TRBJ2-3, with D uncertain. CDR3 length: 12 amino acids. Germline CDR1 reads SGHRS; CDR2 reads YFSETQ. Trimming cost V 7 bases and J 0 bases, with 6 bases left between them. The CDR3 reads CASAESTDTQYF. In nucleotides, the CDR3 is TGCGCCAGCGCAGAGAGCACAGATACGCAGTATTTT. Supplemented by reference TRBV5-1 and TRBJ2-3, the full variable domain reads KAGVTQTPRYLIKTRGQQVTLSCSPISGHRSVSWYQQTPGQGLQFLFEYFSETQRNKGNFPGRFSGRQFSNSRSEMNVSTLELGDSALYLCASAESTDTQYFGPGTRLTVL.

A few counts support this clonotype. J is TRBJ2-1 and V is TRBV20-1; 7 bases are shared with TRBD2. Unmatched junction bases numbered 7, after V lost 6 bases and J lost 5 bases. CDR1 and CDR2 (germline): DFQATT, SNEGSKA (reference sequence). The CDR3 runs 13 residues. CDR3 bases: TGCAGTGCCGCGGGAGTGGGGGACAATGAGCAGTTCTTC. Protein: CSAAGVGDNEQFF.

A single count supports this clonotype. V is TRBV24-1 and J is TRBJ2-3, with 10 bases aligning to TRBD2. Trimming took 1 base from V and 3 from J; bases not matched to a gene: 6. This CDR3 spans 17 amino acids. Germline CDR1 KGHDR, CDR2 SFDVKD. The CDR3 region is CATSDFPLAGSTDTQYF. The CDR3 DNA reads TGTGCCACCAGTGATTTTCCACTAGCGGGGTCAACAGATACGCAGTATTTT.

This clonotype was found a few times. The V and J genes are TRBV15 and TRBJ2-3, with 7 positions matching TRBD1. Germline V CDR1 and CDR2: LNHNV, YYDKDF (reference sequence). V was clipped by 0 bases and J by 6 bases; unmatched bases: 24. This CDR3 has 21 residues. The CDR3 loop reads CATSREILLGRTGPPRDTQYF. For the CDR3, the DNA is TGTGCCACCAGCAGAGAGATACTCCTTGGTAGGACAGGCCCCCCCAGGGATACGCAGTATTTT.

V and J are TRBV27 and TRBJ2-2; 7 bases line up with TRBD2. The CDR3 consists of 18 residues. Trimming at V came to 5 bases and at J to 0 bases, leaving 12 bases not matched to a gene. Germline-derived CDR1 and CDR2 are MNHEY and SMNVEV (reference sequence). CDR3 residues: CASSPSRGAGANTGELFF. The CDR3 DNA is TGTGCCAGCAGTCCTAGCCGTGGTGCGGGGGCGAACACCGGGGAGCTGTTTTTT.

The rearrangement joins TRBV9 to TRBJ2-4; 8 nucleotides align to TRBD1. The CDR3 is 14 residues long. Germline V lookup: CDR1 SGDLS, CDR2 YYNGEE. Trimming took 4 bases from V and 6 from J; bases not matched to a gene: 6. Written as DNA, the CDR3 is TGTGCCAGCAGCCCTATCGGACAGGGAAACATTCAGTACTTC. As protein: CASSPIGQGNIQYF.

J is TRBJ1-1 and V is TRBV20-1, with 8 nucleotides matching TRBD1. The CDR3 loop spans 13 amino acids. CDR1 is DFQATT and CDR2 is SNEGSKA in the germline V gene (reference sequence). The CDR3 coding sequence is TGCAACACGAGACAGGGGAGAAACACTGAAGCTTTCTTT. Amino acids: CNTRQGRNTEAFF.

The chain uses TRBV20-1 and TRBJ2-5; the match to TRBD1 covers 11 bases. The trim removed 6 bases at V and 4 bases at J, leaving 4 bases unmatched. The V gene's germline CDR1 is DFQATT and CDR2 SNEGSKA (reference sequence). The CDR3 is 13 residues long. The CDR3 nucleotides read TGCAGTGCCGGACAGGGGGCGCGAGAGACCCAGTACTTC. Protein: CSAGQGARETQYF.

In DNA, the CDR3 is TGCGCCAGCAGCCAATTGGGGGTCGGTGCGGCAGATACGCAGTATTTT. Translating gives CASSQLGVGAADTQYF. This rearrangement joins TRBV4-1 to TRBJ2-3, with D tentatively TRBD1 or TRBD2 (5 bases each). This CDR3 is built from 16 residues. CDR1 is MGHRA and CDR2 is YSYEKL in the germline V gene. Deletions cut 2 bases from V and 4 bases from J, with 16 bases between.

This sequence joins TRBV21-1 and TRBJ2-3; the D call of TRBD1 is as the table states it, not checked on the DNA. TRBV21-1 is given as a pseudogene. This CDR3 is built from 15 residues. DNA for the CDR3: TGTGCCAGCAGCAAACCGGGACAGAGCACAGATACGCAGTATTTT. Residues: CASSKPGQSTDTQYF.

The chain employs TRBV20-1 and TRBJ2-4; no definite D call. The CDR3 sequence is 15 residues long. Trimming removed 0 bases at V and 2 bases at J, with 11 bases between. The germline V gene has CDR1 DFQATT and CDR2 SNEGSKA (reference sequence). CDR3: CSARDQQGPKNIQYF. As DNA, the CDR3 is TGCAGTGCTAGAGATCAGCAAGGGCCCAAAAACATTCAGTACTTC.

The chain links TRBV15 to TRBJ2-1; TRBD2 is a possible D gene (6 bases). This CDR3 comprises 15 residues. Trimming shortened V by 3 bases and J by 10 bases, and 19 bases separated the two germline ends. Germline V lookup: CDR1 LNHNV, CDR2 YYDKDF (reference sequence). The CDR3 coding sequence is TGTGCCACCAGCAGTCAGAAGTTCGGAGGGAACGAGCAGTTCTTC. Residues: CATSSQKFGGNEQFF.

V gene TRBV7-2 combines with J gene TRBJ2-1; tentatively, D is TRBD1 (6 bases). This CDR3 spans 13 amino acids. The V gene lost 5 bases and the J gene lost 10 bases, with 15 bases spanning the gap. From germline, CDR1 is SGHTA and CDR2 FQGNSA. The CDR3 loop is CASSQGPFGEQFF. Here the CDR3 DNA reads TGTGCCAGCAGCCAGGGGCCCTTTGGGGAGCAGTTCTTC.

This rearrangement joins TRBV9 to TRBJ1-5, with a weak D call TRBD1 (6 bases). CDR3 length: 15 residues. Germline V gene data show CDR1 as SGDLS and CDR2 as YYNGEE. The V and J ends lost 4 bases and 3 bases respectively, with 14 bases between them. The CDR3 DNA follows: TGTGCCAGCAGCCCACCCCGGGACATCAATCAGCCCCAGCATTTT. Translating it yields CASSPPRDINQPQHF.

This clonotype was recorded many times. The genes are TRBV29-1 and TRBJ1-2, with D perhaps matching TRBD1 (6 bases). The CDR3 is 13 residues long. CDR1 is SQVTM and CDR2 is ANQGSEA in the germline V gene. The V and J ends lost 2 bases and 8 bases respectively, with 15 bases between them. The CDR3 here is CSVEWGPYRGYTF. The CDR3 bases are TGCAGCGTTGAATGGGGGCCCTATCGGGGCTACACCTTC.

This clonotype was picked up many times. The chain is built from TRBV15 and TRBJ2-7; D is uncertain. Germline CDR1 is LNHNV and CDR2 is YYDKDF (reference sequence). V lost 0 bases, J lost 4 bases, and 7 bases lay in between. The CDR3 is made up of 13 amino acids. CDR3 DNA sequence: TGTGCCACCAGCAGAGATACCGAGTACGAGCAGTACTTC. Translated, it gives CATSRDTEYEQYF.

The chain has TRBV6-6 and TRBJ1-1; TRBD1 might be the D (5 bases). Trimming left V 6 bases short and J 6 bases short, with 17 bases between. This CDR3 is 14 amino acids long. Germline V lookup: CDR1 MNHNY, CDR2 SVGAGI (reference sequence). CDR3 loop: CASSPGGPGPEAFF. CDR3 DNA sequence: TGTGCCAGCAGCCCGGGAGGACCGGGACCTGAAGCTTTCTTT.

This clonotype came up a few times. The chain combines TRBV20-1 with TRBJ2-3; the match to TRBD1 covers 9 bases. Germline CDR1 DFQATT, CDR2 SNEGSKA (reference sequence). J was trimmed by 5 bases and V by 6 bases; bases with no gene match: 12. There are 15 residues in the CDR3. In DNA form, the CDR3 reads TGCAGTGCAAGTCCTTGGGACAGGGTGGAAGATACGCAGTATTTT. Translating it yields CSASPWDRVEDTQYF.

V and J are TRBV27 and TRBJ1-2; D remains ambiguous. Between the trimmed V and J ends, which lost 2 bases and 4 bases, there was a span of 11 bases. The CDR3 totals 14 residues. Germline V CDR1 and CDR2: MNHEY, SMNVEV (reference sequence). The CDR3 reads CASSLARTIYGYTF. The CDR3, as DNA: TGTGCCAGCAGTTTAGCCAGAACGATCTATGGCTACACCTTC.

Points on this clonotype: This may come from a read error, since a much larger clone is one base off. This chain connects TRBV6-6 to TRBJ1-3; TRBD1 might be the D (5 bases). The CDR3 runs 15 residues. Trimming took 2 bases from V and 8 from J, leaving 16 bases between them. The germline V gene encodes CDR1 MNHNY and CDR2 SVGAGI (reference sequence). CDR3: CASSYGYGAQYTIYF. The CDR3 region has the DNA TGTGCCAGCAGTTACGGCTACGGGGCTCAGTACACCATATATTTT.